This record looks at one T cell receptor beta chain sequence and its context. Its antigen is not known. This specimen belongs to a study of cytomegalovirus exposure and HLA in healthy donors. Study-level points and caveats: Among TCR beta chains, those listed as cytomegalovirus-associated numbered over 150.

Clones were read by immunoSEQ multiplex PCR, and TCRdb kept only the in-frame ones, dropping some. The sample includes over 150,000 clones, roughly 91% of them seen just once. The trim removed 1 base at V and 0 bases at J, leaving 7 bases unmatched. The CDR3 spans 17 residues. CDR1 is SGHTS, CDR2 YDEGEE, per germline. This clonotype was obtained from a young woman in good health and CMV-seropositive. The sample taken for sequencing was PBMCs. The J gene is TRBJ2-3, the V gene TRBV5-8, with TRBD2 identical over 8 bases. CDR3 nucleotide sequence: TGTGCCAGCAGCTTGCCCTCGACTAGCGTTAGCACAGATACGCAGTATTTT. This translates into CASSLPSTSVSTDTQYF.